This is a list of T cell receptor beta chains from one sample in a study of human T cells and chemical hapten exposure. One entry per CDR3 protein results from TCRdb running MiXCR on the RACE reads. Of over 70,000 distinct CDR3 sequences listed, roughly 15% are singletons. The source was whole blood, collected in connection with sensitization to the hapten diphenylcyclopropenone (DPC). These receptors came from a woman in her fifties or sixties with alopecia areata. Some clones in this sample may be carry-over from other donors' samples. CDR3s leave out the opening cysteine and the closing phenylalanine or tryptophan. Each record gives: J gene, V gene, CDR3 protein.

TRBJ1-4 | TRBV12-3/TRBV12-4 | ASSRSNEKLF
TRBJ1-6 | TRBV20-1 | SATGGNSPLH
TRBJ2-7 | TRBV4-1 | ASSQGGFRGRGGVEQY
TRBJ1-4 | TRBV27 | ASSWTGASNEKLF
TRBJ1-1 | TRBV7-6 | ASSPWTGTGSTEAF
TRBJ2-7 | TRBV11-2 | ASSPGHRGPIYEQY
TRBJ2-5 | TRBV2 | ASRKNSGKETQY
TRBJ2-5 | TRBV7-9 | ASSVLGLAGETQY
TRBJ1-4 | TRBV7-2 | ASSLYGGLSNEKLF
TRBJ2-2 | TRBV2 | ASSDFVPGGNTGELF
TRBJ2-3 | TRBV5-6 | ASSSLQGGDTQY
TRBJ1-6 | TRBV5-1 | ASRDRDSSPLH
TRBJ1-2 | TRBV20-1 | SARMRHGYT